One T cell receptor (beta chain) is described in this entry. The data were obtained in a study of blood T cell repertoires in COVID-19. Study at large: Some COVID-19 samples were acute and others convalescent; all came from the United States, Italy and Spain. T cells, B-cell-depleted T cells, or PBMCs provided the cDNA or gDNA that served as material.

V was clipped by 1 base and J by 7 bases; unmatched bases: 4. Germline CDR1 reads MNHNS; CDR2 reads SASEGT. The CDR3 spans 14 residues. Original processing notes: From reference gene primer amplification, estimates of nucleated cell counts were derived. The assay was immunoSEQ multiplex PCR, and TCRdb's table has in-frame clones only and misses some. V and J calls and clone size follow that table, whereas D and trimming were derived from the DNA. The repertoire holds approximately 44,000 clones, with around 94% as singletons. The sequencing sample was made of peripheral blood. The source is a man in his forties or fifties with COVID-19, enrolled during active disease. The V call is TRBV6-1, the J call TRBJ2-1; TRBD2 matches at 7 bases. The CDR3, as DNA: TGTGCCAGCAGTGAAGATCGCGGGGGTAATGAGCAGTTCTTC. Translated, it gives CASSEDRGGNEQFF.